A selection of T cell receptor beta chains follows, all from one sample in a study of blood T cell repertoires in COVID-19. The table came from immunoSEQ multiplex PCR; TCRdb's copy has only in-frame clones and leaves some out. The sample lists about 75,000 clones; 75% to 85% were seen once. The sequenced sample was peripheral blood. The receptors originated from a woman aged 80 or older with active or convalescent COVID-19. Each CDR3 is given with its conserved first and last residue. Fields, in order: V gene, CDR3 length, D gene, J gene, clone size, CDR3 DNA, CDR3 protein. A D gene is named only where the DNA matches it firmly. Clone size appears in some rows only: once, few, many, or a class for an expanded clone.

V: TRBV4-1; length: 16; D: TRBD2; J: TRBJ2-1; size: NA; DNA: TGCGCCAGCAGCCCCCGGGGGATCGGGGGGGCCTATGAGCAGTTCTTC; CDR3: CASSPRGIGGAYEQFF
V: TRBV11-2; length: 17; D: NA; J: TRBJ1-3; size: NA; DNA: TGTGCCAGCAGCTTATTCGCCTTTATCGGTTCTGGAAACACCATATATTTT; CDR3: CASSLFAFIGSGNTIYF
V: TRBV7-2; length: 19; D: NA; J: TRBJ2-1; size: NA; DNA: TGTGCCAGCAGCTTAGAGTCAGCGGTCAGGATTCTTATGGGCAATGAGCAGTTCTTC; CDR3: CASSLESAVRILMGNEQFF
V: TRBV5-6; length: 16; D: TRBD2; J: TRBJ2-1; size: NA; DNA: TGTGCCAGCAGCTTGTATGGGACTAGCGGGGTCAATGAGCAGTTCTTC; CDR3: CASSLYGTSGVNEQFF
V: TRBV4-3; length: 15; D: TRBD2; J: TRBJ2-2; size: NA; DNA: TGCGCCAGCAGAGAGGCGGGGGGGAACACCGGGGAGCTGTTTTTT; CDR3: CASREAGGNTGELFF
V: TRBV6-6; length: 16; D: NA; J: TRBJ1-2; size: NA; DNA: TGTGCCAGCAGTCGAAGCGGGAGTTCACACGTCCGGGGCTACACCTTC; CDR3: CASSRSGSSHVRGYTF
V: TRBV28; length: 20; D: NA; J: TRBJ2-4; size: NA; DNA: TGTGCCAGCAGTTTATTCCACCAACCACAGGGAATGGTAGGCAAAAACATTCAGTACTTC; CDR3: CASSLFHQPQGMVGKNIQYF
V: TRBV7-8; length: 15; D: NA; J: TRBJ2-7; size: NA; DNA: TGTGCCAGCAGCGTAGGGAGGACGTCCTCCTACGAGCAGTACTTC; CDR3: CASSVGRTSSYEQYF
V: TRBV24-1; length: 13; D: NA; J: TRBJ2-7; size: NA; DNA: TGTGCCACCAGTGACACAGACAGGTACGAGCAGTACTTC; CDR3: CATSDTDRYEQYF
V: TRBV6-1; length: 16; D: NA; J: TRBJ1-3; size: NA; DNA: TGTGCCAGCAGTGCAGGAGGGACCCGCTCTGGAAACACCATATATTTT; CDR3: CASSAGGTRSGNTIYF
V: TRBV28; length: 16; D: TRBD2; J: TRBJ2-2; size: NA; DNA: TGTGCCAGCAGTTTTCATAGCGGGGTGAACACCGGGGAGCTGTTTTTT; CDR3: CASSFHSGVNTGELFF
V: TRBV11-3; length: 14; D: TRBD1; J: TRBJ2-7; size: NA; DNA: TGTGCCAGCAGCCCCCGGACAGGGTCATTCGAGCAGTACTTC; CDR3: CASSPRTGSFEQYF
V: TRBV7-8; length: 15; D: NA; J: TRBJ2-7; size: NA; DNA: TGTGCCAGCAGCCAACAACCCGACGGGACCTACGAGCAGTACTTC; CDR3: CASSQQPDGTYEQYF
V: TRBV6-6; length: 14; D: NA; J: TRBJ2-3; size: NA; DNA: TGTGCCAGCAGCAGGACTCGGGACACAGATACGCAGTATTTT; CDR3: CASSRTRDTDTQYF
V: TRBV5-4; length: 16; D: TRBD1; J: TRBJ1-2; size: NA; DNA: TGTGCCAGCACTAACTCCCGACAGGGGGCGAACTATGGCTACACCTTC; CDR3: CASTNSRQGANYGYTF
V: TRBV19; length: 15; D: TRBD1; J: TRBJ2-1; size: NA; DNA: TGTGCCAGTAGTAGGGAGACAGGGGGCTACAATGAGCAGTTCTTC; CDR3: CASSRETGGYNEQFF
V: TRBV5-1; length: 20; D: TRBD1; J: TRBJ1-4; size: NA; DNA: TGCGCCAGCAGCATAGACATGTCCGGGACAGGGGGCGTCAATAATGAAAAACTGTTTTTT; CDR3: CASSIDMSGTGGVNNEKLFF
V: TRBV14; length: 16; D: NA; J: TRBJ2-3; size: few; DNA: TGTGCCAGCAGCCAAATTAGCGGTTATAGCACAGATACGCAGTATTTT; CDR3: CASSQISGYSTDTQYF
V: TRBV7-8; length: 14; D: NA; J: TRBJ2-7; size: NA; DNA: TGTGCCAGCAGCTTAAGTCCTAGAACCTACGAGCAGTACTTC; CDR3: CASSLSPRTYEQYF
V: TRBV10-2; length: 15; D: TRBD2; J: TRBJ2-1; size: NA; DNA: TGCGCCAGCAGATATAGCGGGGCTCTTCAGGATGAGCAGTTCTTC; CDR3: CASRYSGALQDEQFF
V: TRBV11-2; length: 15; D: TRBD1; J: TRBJ2-7; size: NA; DNA: TGTGCCAGCAGCTCGGACAGGTGGAGAATCAACGAGCAGTACTTC; CDR3: CASSSDRWRINEQYF
V: TRBV28; length: 12; D: NA; J: TRBJ2-1; size: NA; DNA: TGTGCCAGCACTACGCAGGGCCATGAGCAGTTCTTC; CDR3: CASTTQGHEQFF
V: TRBV5-1; length: 15; D: NA; J: TRBJ2-7; size: NA; DNA: TGCGCCAGCAGTTCCTGGGGCCGCCCCTCCTACGAGCAGTACTTC; CDR3: CASSSWGRPSYEQYF
V: TRBV7-2; length: 14; D: TRBD2; J: TRBJ2-3; size: few; DNA: TGTGCCAGCAGCTTAGCGGGGAGGGTTGATACGCAGTATTTT; CDR3: CASSLAGRVDTQYF
V: TRBV3-1/TRBV3-2; length: 15; D: TRBD2; J: TRBJ2-2; size: NA; DNA: TGTGCCAGCAGCACCCCGGGGGGCGGGAGGGTGGAGCTGTTTTTT; CDR3: CASSTPGGGRVELFF
V: TRBV28; length: 17; D: NA; J: TRBJ1-1; size: NA; DNA: TGTGCCAGCAGTTTTCCCGGCACAGGGATAGTGAACACTGAAGCTTTCTTT; CDR3: CASSFPGTGIVNTEAFF
V: TRBV7-8; length: 20; D: TRBD2; J: TRBJ2-1; size: NA; DNA: TGTGCCAGCAGCTTCCGCCGGACTAGCGGGGGGGGGAGCTCCTACAATGAGCAGTTCTTC; CDR3: CASSFRRTSGGGSSYNEQFF
V: TRBV29-1; length: 15; D: NA; J: TRBJ2-7; size: NA; DNA: TGCAGCGTTGCCCCTGGCACAGGGACACCTCGAGAGCAGTACTTC; CDR3: CSVAPGTGTPREQYF
V: TRBV6-2/TRBV6-3; length: 15; D: NA; J: TRBJ1-2; size: NA; DNA: TGTGCCAGCAGTTACGCCAACCCCGGGGGCTATGGCTACACCTTC; CDR3: CASSYANPGGYGYTF